This T cell receptor (beta chain) originates from a study of human T cells and chemical hapten exposure. Study overall: TCR yields differed between samples (mainly from small differences in pooled library volume).

TCRdb reanalysed the RACE reads using MiXCR and keeps one entry per CDR3 protein. This sample has 80,000 to 95,000 distinct CDR3 sequences; 9.6% occur once, and the top ten carry roughly 3.5%. This CDR3 spans 15 amino acids. The V end was cut by 7 bases, the J end by 1 base, with 16 bases between. Germline-derived CDR1 and CDR2 are MNHEY and SVGEGT. This clonotype was counted a few times. As for time point: pre-sensitization, week 0. Indicated treatment: therapeutic diphenylcyclopropenone sensitization with weekly scalp DPC. The source of this sequence is a woman aged 40 to 49 with alopecia areata. Some clones in this sample may be carry-over from other donors' samples. The J gene is TRBJ1-1, the V gene TRBV6-2 or TRBV6-3; unclear D gene. The sample here was whole blood, taken in connection with sensitization to the hapten diphenylcyclopropenone (DPC). CDR3 sequence reads: CASIPRWAGNTEAFF. DNA of the CDR3: TGTGCCAGCATCCCCCGGTGGGCCGGGAACACTGAAGCTTTCTTT.